This is a list of T cell receptor beta chains from one sample in a study of CXCR3-negative and CXCR3-positive naive CD8 T cells. TCRdb re-called the 5' RACE reads; one entry per CDR3 protein, DNA not given. The sample table includes some 50,000 distinct CDR3 sequences. Sequenced input: naive CXCR3+ CD8+ T cells from blood. The receptor set was obtained from a human donor in good health. Some clones in this sample may be carry-over from other donors' samples. The CDR3 runs from the conserved cysteine through the conserved F or W. The order of the fields is J gene, V gene, CDR3 protein.

j_call: TRBJ2-7
v_call: TRBV28
cdr3_aa: CASHGQNYEQYF

j_call: TRBJ2-1
v_call: TRBV4-3
cdr3_aa: CASSQDRSRLIDEQFF

j_call: TRBJ2-1
v_call: TRBV28
cdr3_aa: CASSESHEIMNEQFF

j_call: TRBJ1-2
v_call: TRBV5-6
cdr3_aa: CASSLAPRDGYTF

j_call: TRBJ1-1
v_call: TRBV13
cdr3_aa: CASSFFSGQNTEAFF

j_call: TRBJ2-7
v_call: TRBV6-5
cdr3_aa: CASSYGLTPEEQYF

j_call: TRBJ2-1
v_call: TRBV6-2/TRBV6-3
cdr3_aa: CASSAPSGTSSYNEQFF

j_call: TRBJ1-5
v_call: TRBV7-9
cdr3_aa: CASSPGGGNQPQHF

j_call: TRBJ2-7
v_call: TRBV3-1
cdr3_aa: CASSLTSRVPYEQYF

j_call: TRBJ1-5
v_call: TRBV7-9
cdr3_aa: CASSLGGLHPGNQPQHF

j_call: TRBJ2-7
v_call: TRBV19
cdr3_aa: CASSPRSRGTYEQYF

j_call: TRBJ2-7
v_call: TRBV6-2/TRBV6-3
cdr3_aa: CASSYRQSSYEQYF

j_call: TRBJ2-7
v_call: TRBV2
cdr3_aa: CASSVPGQEVYEQYF

j_call: TRBJ2-3
v_call: TRBV19
cdr3_aa: CASSMKPRGTDTQYF

j_call: TRBJ2-2
v_call: TRBV7-9
cdr3_aa: CASSPPTGERAGELFF

j_call: TRBJ2-3
v_call: TRBV7-6
cdr3_aa: CASSHGQGNSDTQYF

j_call: TRBJ2-1
v_call: TRBV6-6
cdr3_aa: CASTLWGGANNEQFF

j_call: TRBJ1-2
v_call: TRBV15
cdr3_aa: CATSILGQTSNYGYTF

j_call: TRBJ1-1
v_call: TRBV7-9
cdr3_aa: CASSPALLGGATEAFF

j_call: TRBJ2-3
v_call: TRBV20-1
cdr3_aa: CSYGTGSADTQYF

j_call: TRBJ2-5
v_call: TRBV4-3
cdr3_aa: CASSQDNRGQETQYF

j_call: TRBJ2-1
v_call: TRBV29-1
cdr3_aa: CSIPFYRDGSSYNEQFF

j_call: TRBJ2-7
v_call: TRBV28
cdr3_aa: CASSLSPGDPAYEQYF

j_call: TRBJ1-2
v_call: TRBV28
cdr3_aa: CSSSLFRAGRRDGYTF

j_call: TRBJ2-7
v_call: TRBV28
cdr3_aa: CASSSAGGTYEQYF

j_call: TRBJ2-7
v_call: TRBV11-2
cdr3_aa: CASSFRGEQYF

j_call: TRBJ1-1
v_call: TRBV9
cdr3_aa: CASARGAGTEAFF

j_call: TRBJ2-7
v_call: TRBV7-9
cdr3_aa: CATYDLQDSSYEQYF

j_call: TRBJ2-7
v_call: TRBV2
cdr3_aa: CASRGQGAYEQYF

j_call: TRBJ2-7
v_call: TRBV27
cdr3_aa: CASRSRTVSSYEQYF

j_call: TRBJ1-2
v_call: TRBV27
cdr3_aa: CASSAETGNYGYTF

j_call: TRBJ2-7
v_call: TRBV20-1
cdr3_aa: CSARGAGPYEQYF

j_call: TRBJ2-7
v_call: TRBV7-9
cdr3_aa: CASSSSGTSRINEQYF

j_call: TRBJ1-6
v_call: TRBV28
cdr3_aa: CASTQLYRDTFNSPLHF

j_call: TRBJ2-1
v_call: TRBV5-1
cdr3_aa: CASTPIWTDNNEQFF

j_call: TRBJ2-2
v_call: TRBV14
cdr3_aa: CASSQTGTGELFF

j_call: TRBJ2-7
v_call: TRBV28
cdr3_aa: CASRTGTYEQYF

j_call: TRBJ2-1
v_call: TRBV9
cdr3_aa: CASSLPGQGDVEQFF

j_call: TRBJ1-1
v_call: TRBV14
cdr3_aa: CASSQGPKRGTEAFF

j_call: TRBJ2-3
v_call: TRBV27
cdr3_aa: CASSLTGGMSDTQYF

j_call: TRBJ1-5
v_call: TRBV4-2
cdr3_aa: CASSEDRGPQPQHF

j_call: TRBJ2-2
v_call: TRBV6-4
cdr3_aa: CVSRETGDTGELFF

j_call: TRBJ2-7
v_call: TRBV5-1
cdr3_aa: CASSLVDRDYEQYF

j_call: TRBJ2-7
v_call: TRBV7-9
cdr3_aa: CASSSSSYEQYF

j_call: TRBJ2-1
v_call: TRBV14
cdr3_aa: CASSPRPSFDEQFF

j_call: TRBJ1-1
v_call: TRBV4-3
cdr3_aa: CASSHGANTEAFF

j_call: TRBJ1-2
v_call: TRBV4-3
cdr3_aa: CASSQLGEGVANYGYTF

j_call: TRBJ2-7
v_call: TRBV28
cdr3_aa: CASSLDRPSYEQYF

j_call: TRBJ2-1
v_call: TRBV19
cdr3_aa: CASTRTGVDEQFF

j_call: TRBJ1-1
v_call: TRBV20-1
cdr3_aa: CSARDPLPTEAFF

j_call: TRBJ1-1
v_call: TRBV7-9
cdr3_aa: CASSLRGFTEAFF

j_call: TRBJ2-2
v_call: TRBV7-2
cdr3_aa: CASSLVVRSTGELFF

j_call: TRBJ1-1
v_call: TRBV7-6
cdr3_aa: CASSLAYVSGSNTEAFF

j_call: TRBJ2-2
v_call: TRBV6-5
cdr3_aa: CASSSSGELFF

j_call: TRBJ2-1
v_call: TRBV29-1
cdr3_aa: CSVVISGVLANEQFF